A single sample is the source of the 28 T cell receptor beta chains below, sequenced in a study of cytotoxic CD8 clonotypes in ibrutinib-treated CLL. This table comes from immunoSEQ multiplex PCR, and its TCRdb copy is limited to in-frame clones, with some not included. The sample includes around 300,000 clones, 70% to 80% of them seen just once. This specimen consisted of PBMCs, obtained before ibrutinib treatment. These receptors were collected from a human donor with chronic lymphocytic leukemia.

This clone was observed a few times. The J gene is TRBJ1-5, the V gene TRBV7-2, with a tentative D call TRBD1 (6 bases). The V gene's germline CDR1 is SGHTA and CDR2 FQGNSA. CDR3 length equals 13 residues. V was shortened by 5 bases and J by 7 bases, with 12 bases between the two germline ends. CDR3 in DNA: TGTGCCAGCAGCATAAACAGGGACCAGCCCCAGCATTTT. Protein sequence: CASSINRDQPQHF.

The chain employs TRBV2 and TRBJ1-2, with D unclear. V was cut by 5 bases and J by 4 bases, with 5 bases left in between. The CDR3 sequence is 11 residues long. Germline CDR1 SNHLY, CDR2 FYNNEI. Here the CDR3 reads CASSHSYGYTF. CDR3 bases: TGTGCCAGCAGTCACAGCTATGGCTACACCTTC. Full variable domain (missing parts from reference TRBV2 and TRBJ1-2): EPEVTQTPSHQVTQMGQEVILRCVPISNHLYFYWYRQILGQKVEFLVSFYNNEISEKSEIFDDQFSVERPDGSNFTLKIRSTKLEDSAMYFCASSHSYGYTFGSGTRLTVV.

The rearrangement links TRBV7-2 to TRBJ2-7, with D maybe TRBD2 (5 bases). CDR1 and CDR2 (germline): SGHTA, FQGNSA. This CDR3 contains 15 residues. The V and J ends lost 1 base and 5 bases respectively, with 15 bases between them. CDR3 sequence (DNA): TGTGCCAGCAGCTTAGAACGTGTCCCCGGGAACGAGCAGTACTTC. Encoded protein: CASSLERVPGNEQYF.

J is TRBJ1-2 and V is TRBV28, with unresolved D. The CDR3 extends over 12 amino acids. Between the trimmed V and J ends, which lost 4 bases and 8 bases, there was a span of 11 bases. The germline V gene has CDR1 MDHEN and CDR2 SYDVKM. CDR3 nucleotides: TGTGCCAGCAGTTCGGACCTCTGGGGCTACACCTTC. Its translation is CASSSDLWGYTF.

V and J are TRBV5-1 and TRBJ1-4, with D perhaps matching TRBD1 (6 bases). This CDR3 comprises 14 residues. The ends were cut back, 4 bases at V and 4 bases at J, with 11 bases in the middle. Germline V CDR1 and CDR2: SGHRS, YFSETQ. CDR3 nucleotides: TGCGCCAGCAGCCCGGGACACAATAATGAAAAACTGTTTTTT. This codes for CASSPGHNNEKLFF.

The chain has TRBV5-5 and TRBJ2-3; D is undetermined. In germline, CDR1 is SGHKS, CDR2 YYEKEE (reference sequence). The CDR3 is 15 amino acids. Trimming took off 2 bases at V and 2 bases at J, with 12 bases between the two ends. CDR3 sequence: CASSFSFDLTDTQYF. CDR3 bases: TGTGCCAGCAGCTTTAGTTTTGATCTCACAGATACGCAGTATTTT.

The chain recombines TRBV6-5 with TRBJ1-5, with D uncertain. The CDR3 runs to 14 residues. CDR1 is MNHEY and CDR2 is SVGAGI in the germline V gene. Trimming took off 6 bases at V and 4 bases at J, with 13 bases between the two ends. CDR3: CASSARMSNQPQHF. Here the CDR3 DNA reads TGTGCCAGCAGCGCCAGGATGTCAAATCAGCCCCAGCATTTT.

The chain uses TRBV5-1 and TRBJ2-1; D ambiguous. This CDR3 has 13 amino acids. Germline CDR1 SGHRS, CDR2 YFSETQ. Trimming removed 0 bases from V and 8 bases from J, with 9 bases in between. CDR3 coding DNA: TGCGCCAGCAGCTTGGTGGTTAGCTATGAGCAGTTCTTC. This translates into CASSLVVSYEQFF. The complete variable domain, with remaining parts taken from reference TRBV5-1 and TRBJ2-1, reads KAGVTQTPRYLIKTRGQQVTLSCSPISGHRSVSWYQQTPGQGLQFLFEYFSETQRNKGNFPGRFSGRQFSNSRSEMNVSTLELGDSALYLCASSLVVSYEQFFGPGTRLTVL.

This clone was found a few times. The chain links TRBV19 to TRBJ1-4, with D possibly TRBD1 on 6 matching bases. The CDR3 consists of 14 residues. Trimming pared 3 bases from V and 6 bases from J, leaving 11 bases between. Per germline, CDR1 LNHDA and CDR2 SQIVND (reference sequence). The DNA for the CDR3 is TGTGCCAGTAGTATCAGGGGTTCGGATGAAAAACTGTTTTTT. Translated, it gives CASSIRGSDEKLFF.

V and J are TRBV29-1 and TRBJ2-7, with TRBD2 as a possible D gene (5 bases). Trimming took 5 bases from V and 2 from J, leaving 16 bases between them. This CDR3 is built from 14 residues. Looked up from germline, CDR1 is SQVTM and CDR2 is ANQGSEA. CDR3 sequence: CSVRLRVDTYEQYF. CDR3 in DNA: TGCAGCGTTCGGTTGCGGGTAGACACCTACGAGCAGTACTTC.

This chain joins TRBV9 and TRBJ2-1, with TRBD2 matching over 10 bases. The CDR3 length is 16 residues. Germline loops: CDR1 SGDLS, CDR2 YYNGEE. With 1 base clipped from V and 3 bases from J, the junction kept 4 bases outside the gene matches. This chain's CDR3 is CASSVFGTSVYNEQFF. The CDR3 region has the DNA TGTGCCAGCAGCGTATTCGGGACTAGCGTCTACAATGAGCAGTTCTTC. Full variable domain (missing parts from reference TRBV9 and TRBJ2-1): DSGVTQTPKHLITATGQRVTLRCSPRSGDLSVYWYQQSLDQGLQFLIQYYNGEERAKGNILERFSAQQFPDLHSELNLSSLELGDSALYFCASSVFGTSVYNEQFFGPGTRLTVL.

The chain joins TRBV23-1 to TRBJ1-5; the D gene is possibly TRBD1 (6 bases). TRBV23-1 is an open reading frame, and its role is uncertain. The V end was cut by 3 bases, the J end by 3 bases, with 18 bases between. CDR3 size: 17 residues. The DNA for the CDR3 is TGCGCCAGCAGTCAGTATATTTGGGACATATACAATCAGCCCCAGCATTTT. Amino acid sequence: CASSQYIWDIYNQPQHF.

The chain uses TRBV7-3 and TRBJ2-3; D gene uncertain. The germline CDR1 and CDR2 sequences are SGHTA and FQGTGA. V was pared by 1 base and J by 6 bases, with 14 bases between. The CDR3 covers 15 residues. The CDR3 loop reads CASSLMGSGRDTQYF. DNA of the CDR3: TGTGCCAGCAGCTTAATGGGCTCCGGTCGGGATACGCAGTATTTT.

The V gene is TRBV5-1, the J gene TRBJ1-2; D gene uncertain. Germline assignment: CDR1 SGHRS and CDR2 YFSETQ. V lost 2 bases and J 3 bases, leaving 11 bases between the germline ends. The CDR3 spans 14 residues. The CDR3 is CASSLVPGDYGYTF. The CDR3 DNA sequence: TGCGCCAGCAGCTTAGTTCCGGGAGACTATGGCTACACCTTC.

The CDR3 sequence is CASSTTGGPEAFF. CDR3 in DNA: TGTGCCAGCAGTACAACAGGGGGTCCTGAAGCTTTCTTT. The chain employs TRBV6-5 and TRBJ1-1; 8 nucleotides line up with TRBD1. The V gene end was trimmed by 5 bases and the J gene end by 6 bases; junction bases not matched to a gene: 5. The CDR3 has 13 amino acids. In germline, CDR1 is MNHEY, CDR2 SVGAGI.

The J gene is TRBJ1-5, the V gene TRBV19; D ambiguous. The length of the CDR3 is 17 residues. The germline V and J ends were trimmed by 2 bases and 0 bases, with 14 bases remaining between them. The germline V gene encodes CDR1 LNHDA and CDR2 SQIVND (reference sequence). This CDR3 reads CASSISQRRYSNQPQHF. CDR3 bases: TGTGCCAGTAGTATATCTCAGCGGCGTTATAGCAATCAGCCCCAGCATTTT.

The chain links TRBV5-4 to TRBJ2-6, with TRBD2 as a possible D gene (5 bases). V dropped 2 bases and J dropped 0 bases, with 12 bases sitting between them. CDR3 length: 17 residues. The germline gives CDR1 SGHNT, CDR2 YYREEE (reference sequence). The CDR3 region is CASSFEGGSSGANVLTF. The CDR3 DNA is TGTGCCAGCAGCTTTGAAGGTGGGAGCTCTGGGGCCAACGTCCTGACTTTC.

The V call is TRBV29-1, the J call TRBJ2-1; TRBD1 matches 8 bases. CDR3 length: 16 residues. Trimming took 6 bases from V and 8 from J; bases not matched to a gene: 18. Germline V gene sequence: CDR1 SQVTM, CDR2 ANQGSEA. The CDR3 bases are TGCAGCGTCGAGTCCCCAGGGGGCATCTTCTCACATGAGCAGTTCTTC. As protein: CSVESPGGIFSHEQFF.

This rearrangement joins TRBV10-3 to TRBJ2-7; D remains unclear. This CDR3 spans 12 amino acids. Germline V lookup: CDR1 ENHRY, CDR2 SYGVKD. Trimming took 6 bases from V and 0 from J, leaving 6 bases between them. The CDR3 here is CAIRTSSYEQYF. CDR3 nucleotide sequence: TGTGCCATCAGAACAAGCTCCTACGAGCAGTACTTC.

This sequence joins TRBV9 and TRBJ1-2; TRBD1 matches at 8 bases. The CDR3 contains 17 residues. The germline gives CDR1 SGDLS, CDR2 YYNGEE. V shed 0 bases, J shed 3 bases, and the junction held 10 bases outside the gene matches. CDR3 region: CASSVDPETGDHYGYTF. The CDR3 nucleotides read TGTGCCAGCAGCGTAGACCCTGAGACAGGGGACCACTATGGCTACACCTTC.

The chain has TRBV6-5 and TRBJ1-5, with 7 nucleotides matching TRBD1. V trimming: 6 bases; J trimming: 4 bases; junction bases outside the gene matches: 3. The V gene's germline CDR1 is MNHEY and CDR2 SVGAGI. The CDR3 spans 13 residues. The CDR3 is CASSRDRNQPQHF. The CDR3, as DNA: TGTGCCAGCAGCAGGGACAGAAATCAGCCCCAGCATTTT.

This chain uses TRBV10-3 with TRBJ1-5; D is undetermined. The CDR3 loop spans 14 amino acids. CDR1 and CDR2 (germline): ENHRY, SYGVKD. Trimming pared 5 bases from V and 7 bases from J, leaving 15 bases between. In DNA form, the CDR3 reads TGTGCCATCAGTAACGAAGGGAGAAAGCAGCCCCAGCATTTT. Translation: CAISNEGRKQPQHF.

The rearrangement joins TRBV11-2 to TRBJ2-3; TRBD1 or TRBD2 may be the D gene (5 bases each). V lost 0 bases, J lost 0 bases, and 16 bases lay in between. In germline, CDR1 is SGHAT, CDR2 FQNNGV. CDR3 length: 18 residues. The CDR3 reads CASSLDRWGSPSTDTQYF. The CDR3 DNA reads as TGTGCCAGCAGCTTAGATCGCTGGGGGAGCCCTAGCACAGATACGCAGTATTTT. The full variable domain, in which reference TRBV11-2 and TRBJ2-3 provide the parts outside the CDR3, is EAGVAQSPRYKIIEKRQSVAFWCNPISGHATLYWYQQILGQGPKLLIQFQNNGVVDDSQLPKDRFSAERLKGVDSTLKIQPAKLEDSAVYLCASSLDRWGSPSTDTQYFGPGTRLTVL.

V and J are TRBV18 and TRBJ2-2; 10 bases line up with TRBD2. CDR1 is KGHSH and CDR2 is LQKENI in the germline V gene. Trimming removed 3 bases from V and 0 bases from J; junction bases left unmatched: 1. The CDR3 is 16 residues long. The CDR3 loop is CASSPGLATNTGELFF. The CDR3 nucleotides are TGTGCCAGCTCACCGGGACTAGCGACGAACACCGGGGAGCTGTTTTTT.

This chain links TRBV6-5 with TRBJ1-5; TRBD1 is a possible D gene (6 bases). Trimming cost V 5 bases and J 6 bases, with 14 bases left between them. This CDR3 has 14 residues. Germline V CDR1 and CDR2: MNHEY, SVGAGI. Here the CDR3 DNA reads TGTGCCAGCAGTGAGGAGGGGGGGGTTCAGCCCCAGCATTTT. This codes for CASSEEGGVQPQHF.

The CDR3 nucleotides are TGCGCCAGCAGCTTGCCCTCAGATACGCAGTATTTT. It is translated as CASSLPSDTQYF. This chain joins TRBV5-1 and TRBJ2-3; D is uncertain. The V gene's germline CDR1 is SGHRS and CDR2 YFSETQ. The CDR3 is made up of 12 amino acids. V was clipped by 1 base and J by 4 bases, with 4 bases between them.

A single count supports this clone. The chain is built from TRBV14 and TRBJ2-6; D may be TRBD1 or TRBD2 (5 bases each). The CDR3 totals 16 residues. V dropped 4 bases and J dropped 0 bases, with 10 bases sitting between them. Per the germline V gene, CDR1 is SGHDN and CDR2 is FVKESK. The CDR3 loop reads CASSRQGDSGANVLTF. DNA of the CDR3: TGTGCCAGCAGCCGTCAGGGAGACTCTGGGGCCAACGTCCTGACTTTC.

J is TRBJ1-1 and V is TRBV5-1, with D hard to call. Germline CDR1 reads SGHRS; CDR2 reads YFSETQ. CDR3 length: 13 residues. With 0 bases removed from V and 11 bases from J, the gap between germline ends came to 14 bases. The CDR3 DNA is TGCGCCAGCAGCTTGGCCATGGGAGAGGGCGCTTTCTTT. This codes for CASSLAMGEGAFF.